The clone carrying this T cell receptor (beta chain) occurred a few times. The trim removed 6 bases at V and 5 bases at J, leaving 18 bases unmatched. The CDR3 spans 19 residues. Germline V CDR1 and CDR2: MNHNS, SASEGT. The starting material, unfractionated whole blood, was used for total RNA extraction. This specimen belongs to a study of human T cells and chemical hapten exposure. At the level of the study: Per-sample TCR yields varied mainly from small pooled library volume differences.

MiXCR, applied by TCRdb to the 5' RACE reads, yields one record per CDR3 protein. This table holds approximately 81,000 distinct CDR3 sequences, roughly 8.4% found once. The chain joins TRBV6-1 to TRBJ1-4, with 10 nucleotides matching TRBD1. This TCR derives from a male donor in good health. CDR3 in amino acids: CASRMRETGGHERNEKLFF. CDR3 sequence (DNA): TGTGCCAGCAGAATGAGGGAGACAGGGGGCCACGAACGAAATGAAAAACTGTTTTTT.